This T cell receptor beta chain originates from a study of Tregs in tolerant kidney transplant recipients. The study, taken as a whole, reports: Few patients were studied, so findings need validation in larger groups. Some patients' samples used different primers over time, so nucleotide sequences weren't comparable.

Sequencing used immunoSEQ multiplex PCR; TCRdb keeps in-frame clones, though not all of them. The sample includes about 15,000 clones, about 53% of them seen just once. Remarks on this clone: Antigen: not known.

V lost 0 bases and J 4 bases, leaving 13 bases between the germline ends. CDR1 is SGHDN and CDR2 is FVKESK in the germline V gene. The CDR3 has 15 residues. CFSE-labeled recipient PBMCs were cultured roughly 6 days with irradiated graft donor PBMCs, then FACS-sorted. The source of this sequence is a human patient who received a combined kidney and bone marrow transplant. V usage is TRBV14 and J usage is TRBJ2-7; perhaps TRBD1 as D (6 bases). Sample: CD4+ T cells from blood cultured with allogeneic cells, taken before the transplant. The CDR3 nucleotides are TGTGCCAGCAGCCAAGATGTGGGGGCCAGGTACGAGCAGTACTTC. Translating it yields CASSQDVGARYEQYF.